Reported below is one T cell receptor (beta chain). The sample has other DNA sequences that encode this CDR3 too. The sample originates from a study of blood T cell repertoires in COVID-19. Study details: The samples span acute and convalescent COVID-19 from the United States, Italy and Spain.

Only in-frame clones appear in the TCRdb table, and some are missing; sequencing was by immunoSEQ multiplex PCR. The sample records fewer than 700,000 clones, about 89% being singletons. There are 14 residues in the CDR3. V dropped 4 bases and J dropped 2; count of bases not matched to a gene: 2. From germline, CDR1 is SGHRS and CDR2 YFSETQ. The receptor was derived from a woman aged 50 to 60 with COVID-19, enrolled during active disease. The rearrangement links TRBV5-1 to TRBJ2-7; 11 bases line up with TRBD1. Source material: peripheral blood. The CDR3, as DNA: TGCGCCAGCAGCCGGACAGGGGGCACCTACGAGCAGTACTTC. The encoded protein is CASSRTGGTYEQYF.